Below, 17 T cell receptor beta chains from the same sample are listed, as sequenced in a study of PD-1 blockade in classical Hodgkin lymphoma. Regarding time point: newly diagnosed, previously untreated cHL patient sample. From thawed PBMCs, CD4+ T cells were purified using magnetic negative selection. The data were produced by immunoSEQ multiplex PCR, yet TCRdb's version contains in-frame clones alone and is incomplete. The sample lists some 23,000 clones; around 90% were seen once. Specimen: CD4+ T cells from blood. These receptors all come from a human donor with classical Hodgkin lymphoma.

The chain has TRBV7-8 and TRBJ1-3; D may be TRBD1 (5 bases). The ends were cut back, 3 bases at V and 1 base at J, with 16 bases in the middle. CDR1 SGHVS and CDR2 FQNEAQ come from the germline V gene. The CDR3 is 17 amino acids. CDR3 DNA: TGTGCCAGCAGCTTGGCCAGGGTTCCACGGTCTGGAAACACCATATATTTT. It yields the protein CASSLARVPRSGNTIYF.

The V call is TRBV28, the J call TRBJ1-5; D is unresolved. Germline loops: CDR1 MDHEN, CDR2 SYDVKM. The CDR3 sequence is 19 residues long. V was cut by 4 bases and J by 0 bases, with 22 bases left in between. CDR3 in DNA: TGTGCCAGCAGTTCCTCCGCGGTTGGTGACATTCATAGCAATCAGCCCCAGCATTTT. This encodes CASSSSAVGDIHSNQPQHF.

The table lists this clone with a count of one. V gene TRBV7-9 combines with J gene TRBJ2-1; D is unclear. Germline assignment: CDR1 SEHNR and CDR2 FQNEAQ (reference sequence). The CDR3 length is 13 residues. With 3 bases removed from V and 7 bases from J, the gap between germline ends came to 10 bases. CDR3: CASSFLGRNEQFF. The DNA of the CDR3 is TGTGCCAGCAGCTTTTTGGGTAGGAATGAGCAGTTCTTC.

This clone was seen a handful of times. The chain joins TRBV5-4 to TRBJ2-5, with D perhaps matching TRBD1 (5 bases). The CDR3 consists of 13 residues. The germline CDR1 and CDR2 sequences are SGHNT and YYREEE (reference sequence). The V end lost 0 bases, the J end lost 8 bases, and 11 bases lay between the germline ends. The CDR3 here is CASSLADRRTQYF. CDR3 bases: TGTGCCAGCAGCTTGGCCGACAGAAGAACCCAGTACTTC.

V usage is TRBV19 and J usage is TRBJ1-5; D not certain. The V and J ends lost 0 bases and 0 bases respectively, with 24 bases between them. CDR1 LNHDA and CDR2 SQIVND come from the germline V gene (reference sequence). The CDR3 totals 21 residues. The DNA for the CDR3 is TGTGCCAGTAGTATAGACTGGCGTGTACAGAGCCTGATCGGTAGCAATCAGCCCCAGCATTTT. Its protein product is CASSIDWRVQSLIGSNQPQHF.

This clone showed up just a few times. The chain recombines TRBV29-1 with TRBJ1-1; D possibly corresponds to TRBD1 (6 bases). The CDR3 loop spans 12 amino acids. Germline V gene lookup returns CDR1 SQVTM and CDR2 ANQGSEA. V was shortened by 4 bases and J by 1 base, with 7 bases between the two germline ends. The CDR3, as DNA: TGCAGCGTTGGACAGGCGAACACTGAAGCTTTCTTT. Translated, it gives CSVGQANTEAFF.

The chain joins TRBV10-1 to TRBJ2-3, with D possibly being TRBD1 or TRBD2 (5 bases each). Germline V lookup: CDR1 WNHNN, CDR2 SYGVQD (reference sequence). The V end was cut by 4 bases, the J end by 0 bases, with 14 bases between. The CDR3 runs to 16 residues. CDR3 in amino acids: CASSGPRGASTDTQYF. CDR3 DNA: TGCGCCAGCAGTGGTCCGAGAGGGGCTAGCACAGATACGCAGTATTTT.

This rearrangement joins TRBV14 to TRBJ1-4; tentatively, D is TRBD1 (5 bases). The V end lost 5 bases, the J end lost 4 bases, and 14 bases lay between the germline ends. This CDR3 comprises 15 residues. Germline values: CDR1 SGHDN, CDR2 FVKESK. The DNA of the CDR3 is TGTGCCAGCAGCGAGTCGACAGCGTTTAATGAAAAACTGTTTTTT. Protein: CASSESTAFNEKLFF. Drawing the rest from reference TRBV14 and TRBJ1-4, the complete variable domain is EAGVTQFPSHSVIEKGQTVTLRCDPISGHDNLYWYRRVMGKEIKFLLHFVKESKQDESGMPNNRFLAERTGGTYSTLKVQPAELEDSGVYFCASSESTAFNEKLFFGSGTQLSVL.

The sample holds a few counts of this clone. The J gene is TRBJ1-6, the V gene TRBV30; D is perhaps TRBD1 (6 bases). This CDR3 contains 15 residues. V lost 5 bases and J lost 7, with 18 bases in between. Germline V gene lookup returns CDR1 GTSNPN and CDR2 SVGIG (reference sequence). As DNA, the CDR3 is TGTGCCTGGGCCTATTCCGACAGGAGGAATTCACCCCTCCACTTT. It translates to CAWAYSDRRNSPLHF.

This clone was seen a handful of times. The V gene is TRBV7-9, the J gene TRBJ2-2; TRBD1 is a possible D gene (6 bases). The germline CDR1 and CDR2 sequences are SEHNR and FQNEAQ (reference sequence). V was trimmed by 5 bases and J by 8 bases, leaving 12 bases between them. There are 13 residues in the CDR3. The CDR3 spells CASSVTGTGELFF. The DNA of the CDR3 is TGTGCCAGCAGCGTTACCGGGACAGGGGAGCTGTTTTTT.

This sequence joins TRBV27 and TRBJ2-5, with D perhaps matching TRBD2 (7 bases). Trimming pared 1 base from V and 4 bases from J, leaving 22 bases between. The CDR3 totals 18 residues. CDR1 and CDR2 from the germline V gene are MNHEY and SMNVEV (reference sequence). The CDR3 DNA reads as TGTGCCAGCAGTTTATGGGGGCTAGCGGCCACGAGGGTAGAGACCCAGTACTTC. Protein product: CASSLWGLAATRVETQYF.

Here the CDR3 DNA reads TGTGCCAGCAGCGTAGTCCCTAGCGGGGGTGAGTACAATGAGCAGTTCTTC. Residues: CASSVVPSGGEYNEQFF. The V gene is TRBV9, the J gene TRBJ2-1; 10 bases line up with TRBD2. The length of the CDR3 is 17 residues. With V trimmed by 0 bases and J by 4 bases, 7 bases remained unmatched. Germline V gives CDR1 SGDLS, CDR2 YYNGEE.

The CDR3 nucleotides read TGTGCCAGCAGCTTCGAAGCGGGGGCCTCCTGGGAGACCCAGTACTTC. Translating it yields CASSFEAGASWETQYF. The chain recombines TRBV11-2 with TRBJ2-5, with 8 bases matching TRBD2. This CDR3 contains 16 residues. J lost 5 bases, V lost 3 bases, and 11 bases had no gene match. CDR1 and CDR2 from the germline V gene are SGHAT and FQNNGV.

The chain's CDR3 is CASSTGLSVVETQYF. The CDR3 DNA is TGTGCCAGCAGTACCGGGCTTAGTGTAGTGGAGACCCAGTACTTC. This chain links TRBV6-5 with TRBJ2-5; D is ambiguous. Germline loops: CDR1 MNHEY, CDR2 SVGAGI. The CDR3 covers 15 residues. The V end was cut by 5 bases, the J end by 5 bases, with 18 bases between.

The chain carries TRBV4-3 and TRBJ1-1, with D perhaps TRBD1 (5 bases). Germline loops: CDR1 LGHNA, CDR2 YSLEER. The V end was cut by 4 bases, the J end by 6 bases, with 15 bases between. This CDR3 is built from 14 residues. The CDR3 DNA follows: TGCGCCAGCAGCCCCCTCGGGCAGGGCGCTGAAGCTTTCTTT. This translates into CASSPLGQGAEAFF.

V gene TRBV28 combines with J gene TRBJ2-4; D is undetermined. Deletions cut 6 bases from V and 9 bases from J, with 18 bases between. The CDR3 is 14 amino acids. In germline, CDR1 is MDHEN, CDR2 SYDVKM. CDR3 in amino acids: CASSPGRVFGIQYF. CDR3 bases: TGTGCCAGCAGCCCGGGTAGGGTTTTCGGCATTCAGTACTTC.

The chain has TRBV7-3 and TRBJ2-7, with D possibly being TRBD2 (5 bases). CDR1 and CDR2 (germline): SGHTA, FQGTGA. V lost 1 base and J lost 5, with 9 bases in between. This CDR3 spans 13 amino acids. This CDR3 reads CASSLNGVHEQYF. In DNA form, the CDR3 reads TGTGCCAGCAGCTTAAACGGGGTCCACGAGCAGTACTTC. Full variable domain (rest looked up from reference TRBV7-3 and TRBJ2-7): GAGVSQTPSNKVTEKGKYVELRCDPISGHTALYWYRQSLGQGPEFLIYFQGTGAADDSGLPNDRFFAVRPEGSVSTLKIQRTERGDSAVYLCASSLNGVHEQYFGPGTRLTVT.